This T cell receptor beta chain comes out of a study of cytomegalovirus exposure and HLA in healthy donors listed by TCRdb under 2017. Study-wide context: In an earlier analysis of around 540 of the donors, under 300 Gb of sequence data and roughly 100 million unique TCR beta sequences from about 190 million T cells were reported. In a later analysis, previously published TCR beta repertoires from about 670 donors were re-analyzed and high-resolution HLA genotyping was added so that TCR occurrence patterns could be studied. In a later genetic analysis, genome-wide SNP genotypes for about three fifths of the roughly 670 donors were used, and that subset was treated as a discovery cohort. Besides the first cohort of more than 650 subjects, a separate validation cohort made up of 120 different subjects was used. The genetic ancestry cluster associated with self-reported Caucasian donors included 81% of the roughly 400 genotyped donors. Donor age, sex, ethnicity and CMV serostatus were collected together with the repertoire data. Around 300 gigabases of sequencing data and approximately 93 million unique TCR sequences were included in an early release covering 550 to 800 HLA-typed donors. The study used immunosequencing to profile the T cell repertoires of several hundred subjects and linked those repertoires to cytomegalovirus serostatus. To predict cytomegalovirus infection status, the study combined high-throughput TCR immunosequencing, statistical association of individual TCRs with disease status, and machine learning. An earlier analysis of 500 to 750 of the donors applied high-throughput TCR beta sequencing to assess whether each TCR beta V gene segment acted as functional or pseudogenic. Among around 400 genotyped donors of the cohort, an average of 235,054 unique TCR beta nucleotide sequences were sequenced per donor, around a sixth of them non-productive. A few DR-DQ haplotypes were treated as single units for association and clustering because of strong linkage in the cohort. Typing coverage varied by locus: roughly 629-630 donors for A, B, C, DRB1 and DQB1; some 520 for DQA1; approximately 610 for DPA1; around 450 for DPB1. All discovery cohort repertoires had been generated using a single sequencing platform. The aim of the study was to test whether cataloging public T cell receptors could identify signatures of past pathogen exposure. The later analysis used no new phenotypic data to find candidate immune exposures, relying instead on TCR beta sequences and their occurrence across donors. HLA typing covered class I and class II loci at four-digit resolution.

Concerning this clone itself: Its antigen target is currently unknown. Nothing much larger sits one base from this clone, and base qualities are not available.

The cohort consisted of 666 healthy bone marrow donors. At the time of sampling, all cohort members were nominally healthy, though unrecorded immune exposures were likely present. The donor tested CMV seronegative, placing the donor among the roughly 400 seronegative members of the cohort. A peripheral blood sample was collected from each donor, and TCR beta sequencing was performed on peripheral blood mononuclear cells. The Qiagen DNeasy Blood Extraction Kit was used to extract genomic DNA from the blood cell samples. The full study reports these points: Most CMV-associated TCR beta chains appeared to be HLA-restricted in a later analysis, and the HLA associations seemed to be driven largely by CMV exposure. It was suggested by the authors that the approach could potentially be generalized to other disease states and immunological phenotypes. A further reported finding was that TCR beta sequences accurately predicted the HLA-A and HLA-B alleles for most subjects in the first cohort. Linkage disequilibrium might explain the correlated functional status among segregating V segments, but an unknown experimental factor could not be ruled out. An earlier analysis of around 500 of the donors showed that most TCR beta V segments appeared in productive rearrangements either about 87% or about 30% of the time, which broadly matched IMGT annotations. In a later genetic analysis, a missense DCLRE1C variant was associated with V-gene and J-gene trimming of TCR beta chains, and the association was replicated in an independent cohort. Roughly uniform sequencing depth across donors was assumed in presence/absence analyses, although this assumption may not hold. The only immune exposure information available for the cohort was CMV serostatus. A later analysis found that HLA-associated TCR beta chains were more clonally expanded and had lower generation probabilities than equally common non-associated chains. A cluster of highly shared sequence variants was judged likely to be a technical artifact of the sequencing pipeline. Across donors, most TCR sequences were observed very rarely, whereas some public TCRs were present in many individuals. A later analysis associated approximately 17,000 TCR beta sequences with specific HLA alleles at a false discovery rate of 0.05. The study listed approximately 150 TCR beta chains as associated with cytomegalovirus. A later genetic analysis reported fewer N-insertions in productive TCRs among donors in an Asian-associated ancestry cluster than the roughly 700-donor mean. The cohort was sequenced for TCR beta chains only, and without alpha or paired-chain data the features that could be detected were limited. Cytomegalovirus status was reported to be diagnosed by the classifier with high specificity and sensitivity in both the original and validation cohorts. HLA typing was unavailable for some donors at each locus, so association tests used only the typed subset. In a later analysis, TCR association rates were found to vary across HLA loci, with the most associated TCRs seen for DRB1 alleles and the fewest for HLA-C alleles. Because counts were too low, roughly 16 rarely observed V segments, including chromosome 9 orphons, were left out of the earlier analysis of 500 to 650 of the donors. A later analysis reported that several top co-occurrence clusters appeared linked to parvovirus B19, influenza, CMV and Epstein-Barr virus. In vitro tests confirmed that three of the cytomegalovirus-associated TCR beta chains recognize cytomegalovirus antigens. When HLA alleles, especially DR and DQ, strongly co-occurred, TCR associations were difficult to assign to individual alleles.

Library preparation used the immunoSEQ multiplex PCR assay. A mixture of 60 forward primers for TCR Vbeta segments and 13 reverse primers for TCR Jbeta segments was used in the multiplex PCR. A multiplex PCR assay on genomic DNA amplified the CDR3 region of rearranged TCR beta genes. On the Illumina HiSeq System, the amplified TCR beta libraries were sequenced as 87-base-pair reads. In the original analysis: Across the 670 or so repertoires, a later analysis counted 78 million or so unique TCR beta chains, roughly 11 million of which were shared by at least two donors. To remove PCR and sequencing errors, raw reads were error-corrected and collapsed into unique sequences using a nearest-neighbor algorithm that merged closely related sequences. To assign V, D and J gene segments, CDR3 sequences were aligned to IMGT reference sequences. For a sequence to be retained, at least a six-nucleotide match to both a V gene segment and a J gene segment was required. Rearrangements were classified as productive when the CDR3 lacked stop codons and remained in frame with V and J, and all other rearrangements were classified as non-productive. Following IMGT convention, CDR3 was defined as the stretch from the second conserved V-encoded cysteine up to the conserved J-encoded phenylalanine. The earlier analysis of about 610 of the donors excluded any sequence lacking an unambiguous match to a single V gene segment. In an earlier analysis of almost 600 of the donors, a V segment was called functional when productive rearrangements were above 56.7%, and segregating when the standard deviation between donors exceeded 5%. A statistical classification framework was developed to diagnose cytomegalovirus status using the catalog of TCR beta chain sequences. In a later analysis, V and J genes were assigned by comparing TCR nucleotide sequences against IMGT/GENE-DB human TR gene sequences. In a later analysis, CDR3 sequences and most-parsimonious VDJ recombination scenarios were assigned using the TCRdist pipeline. In a later analysis, every TCR beta chain was defined by the combination of its CDR3 amino acid sequence and its V-gene family, and reads without a unique V-gene family were dropped. A later analysis removed several hundred highly shared, low-generation-probability nucleotide sequences to deal with suspected cross-contamination and a sequencing artifact. For each public chain, a later analysis derived a clonal expansion index from normalized ranks of inferred template counts within each repertoire. In a later analysis, generation probabilities were computed using a VDJ recombination model fitted to out-of-frame rearrangements, and the results were checked against IGoR. Hypergeometric tests were used in a later analysis to score TCR-TCR, TCR-HLA and TCR-CMV co-occurrence, with a repertoire-size bias correction applied to the TCR pairs. In a later analysis, false discovery rates were estimated by permuting HLA or CMV assignments 20 times. A later analysis grouped co-occurring TCRs with DBSCAN, adding TCRdist sequence similarity when clustering within HLA-allele-positive subsets. Repertoires with fewer than 30,000 or more than 120,000 public chains were left out of co-occurrence clustering, as were about 5 repertoires with anomalous nucleotide sharing. The source is immuneACCESS, and TCRdb retained only in-frame sequences with V and J called. Part of the clones is not carried over; for the studies checked, unresolved V genes explain less than half of this, and the remainder is unexplained. For V, J and clone size, that table is used; D and trimming come from the DNA. The sample records about 250,000 clones, around 80% of which are singletons. The top ten clonotypes cover about 0.29% of the sample.

The sample was PBMCs. The sequence was collected from a girl aged 2 to 10 in good health and CMV-seronegative.

The CDR3 region: CASGSKREGSDTQYF. The nucleotides read TGTGCTAGTGGTTCAAAGCGGGAGGGCTCAGATACGCAGTATTTT. The rearranged segments are TRBV12-5 and TRBJ2-3, with TRBD2 identical over 10 junction bases. V is cut back by 4 bases and J by 4 bases, with 5 bases in the junction unmatched. The CDR3 measures 15 amino acids from cysteine to phenylalanine. Solely the CDR3 DNA is kept, with 45 bases framed from the first base. The germline V gene supplies CDR1 LGHNT and CDR2 FRNRAP.